This TCR beta chain was found in a study of cytomegalovirus exposure and HLA in healthy donors. In the study overall: The same platform was used for the roughly 130 validation repertoires and the approximately 670 first-cohort repertoires, a later analysis reported.

TCRdb's table, derived via immunoSEQ multiplex PCR, lists solely in-frame clones and lacks some. The data contain some 250,000 clones, around 89% of them singletons. Study findings and constraints: Researchers catalogued some 160 TCR beta chains as cytomegalovirus-associated. Three CMV-associated chains proved CMV antigen-specific in vitro.

Note on this clone: Its antigen is unknown.

The sequence came from a woman under 30 in good health and CMV-seronegative. Material for sequencing was PBMCs.

The CDR3 loop reads CASNVGVGDQPQHF. The CDR3 region has the DNA TGTGCCAGCAACGTTGGTGTAGGGGATCAGCCCCAGCATTTT. The chain carries TRBV6-1 and TRBJ1-5, with D possibly being TRBD1 (5 bases). The length of the CDR3 is 14 residues. From germline, CDR1 is MNHNS and CDR2 SASEGT. V was pared by 7 bases and J by 5 bases, with 15 bases between.